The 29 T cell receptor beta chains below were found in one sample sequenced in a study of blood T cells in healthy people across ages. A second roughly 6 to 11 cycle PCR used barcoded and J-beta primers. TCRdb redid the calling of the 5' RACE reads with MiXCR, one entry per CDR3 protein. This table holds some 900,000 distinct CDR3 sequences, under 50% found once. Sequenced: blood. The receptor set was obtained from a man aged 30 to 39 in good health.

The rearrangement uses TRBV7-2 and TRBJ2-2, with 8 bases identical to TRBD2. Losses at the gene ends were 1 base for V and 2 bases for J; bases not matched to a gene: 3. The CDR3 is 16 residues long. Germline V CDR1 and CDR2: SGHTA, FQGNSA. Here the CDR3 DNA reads TGTGCCAGCAGCTTAGACGGGGGGGCCAACACCGGGGAGCTGTTTTTT. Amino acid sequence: CASSLDGGANTGELFF.

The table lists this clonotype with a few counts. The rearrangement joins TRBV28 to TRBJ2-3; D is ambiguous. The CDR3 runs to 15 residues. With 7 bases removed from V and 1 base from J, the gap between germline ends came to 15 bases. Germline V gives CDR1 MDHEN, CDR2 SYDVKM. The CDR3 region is CASTKPQSGTDTQYF. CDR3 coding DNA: TGTGCCAGCACTAAGCCCCAGTCGGGCACAGATACGCAGTATTTT.

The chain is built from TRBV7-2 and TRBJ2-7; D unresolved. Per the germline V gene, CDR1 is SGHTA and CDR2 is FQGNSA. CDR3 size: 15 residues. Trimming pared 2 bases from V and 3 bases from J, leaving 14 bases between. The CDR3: CASSLLTLNFYEQYF. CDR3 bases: TGTGCCAGCAGCTTACTCACATTGAACTTCTACGAGCAGTACTTC.

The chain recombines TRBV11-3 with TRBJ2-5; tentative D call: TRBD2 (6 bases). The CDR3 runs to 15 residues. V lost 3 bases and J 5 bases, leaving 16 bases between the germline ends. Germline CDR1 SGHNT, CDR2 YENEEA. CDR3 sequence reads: CASSFSVAVRETQYF. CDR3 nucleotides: TGTGCCAGCAGCTTCTCGGTAGCGGTTAGGGAGACCCAGTACTTC. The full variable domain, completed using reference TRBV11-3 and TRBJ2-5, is EAGVVQSPRYKIIEKKQPVAFWCNPISGHNTLYWYLQNLGQGPELLIRYENEEAVDDSQLPKDRFSAERLKGVDSTLKIQPAELGDSAVYLCASSFSVAVRETQYFGPGTRLLVL.

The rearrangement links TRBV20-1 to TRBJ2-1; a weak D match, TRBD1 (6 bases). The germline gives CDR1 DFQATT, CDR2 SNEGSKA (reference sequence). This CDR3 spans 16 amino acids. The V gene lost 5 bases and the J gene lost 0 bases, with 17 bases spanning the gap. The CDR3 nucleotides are TGCAGTGCTCGAACCGCCGGGACAAGCTCCTACAATGAGCAGTTCTTC. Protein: CSARTAGTSSYNEQFF.

CDR3 residues: CASSLESREAYGYTF. The CDR3 DNA sequence: TGCGCCAGCAGCTTGGAGAGCAGGGAGGCCTATGGCTACACCTTC. The V and J genes are TRBV5-1 and TRBJ1-2; D possibly corresponds to TRBD1 (5 bases). There are 15 residues in the CDR3. V lost 0 bases and J lost 4, with 13 bases in between. Germline CDR1 reads SGHRS; CDR2 reads YFSETQ.

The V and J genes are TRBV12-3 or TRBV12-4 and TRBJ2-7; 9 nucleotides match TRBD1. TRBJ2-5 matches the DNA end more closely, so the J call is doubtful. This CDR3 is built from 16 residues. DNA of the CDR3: TGTGCCAGCAGCCCTTCGGGGGGACAGGGACGAGAGACCCAGTACTTC. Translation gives CASSPSGGQGRETQYF.

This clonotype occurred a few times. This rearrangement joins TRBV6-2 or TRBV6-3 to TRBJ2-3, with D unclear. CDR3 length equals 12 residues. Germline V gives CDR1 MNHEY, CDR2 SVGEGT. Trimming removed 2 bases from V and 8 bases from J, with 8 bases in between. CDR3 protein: CASSYPDLTQYF. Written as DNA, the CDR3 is TGTGCCAGCAGTTACCCGGACCTTACGCAGTATTTT.

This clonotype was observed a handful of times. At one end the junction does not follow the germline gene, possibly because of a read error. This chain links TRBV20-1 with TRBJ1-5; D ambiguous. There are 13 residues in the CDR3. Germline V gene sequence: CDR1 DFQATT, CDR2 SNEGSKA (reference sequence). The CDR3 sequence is CSARRDSIQPQHF. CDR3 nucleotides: TGCAGTGCAAGACGGGATAGCATTCAGCCCCAGCATTTT.

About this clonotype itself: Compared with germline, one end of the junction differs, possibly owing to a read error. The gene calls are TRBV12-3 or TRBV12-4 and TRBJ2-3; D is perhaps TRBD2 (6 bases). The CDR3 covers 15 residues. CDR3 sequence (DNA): TGTGCCAGCAGCTTATCGGGACTGGGGCCAGATGCGCAGTATTTT. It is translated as CASSLSGLGPDAQYF.

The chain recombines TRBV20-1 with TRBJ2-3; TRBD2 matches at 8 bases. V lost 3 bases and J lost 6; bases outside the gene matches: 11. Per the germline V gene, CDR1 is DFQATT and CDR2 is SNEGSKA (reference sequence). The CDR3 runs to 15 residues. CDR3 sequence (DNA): TGCAGTGCTAGCCCCCTTAGCGGGGCCCGGGATACGCAGTATTTT. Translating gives CSASPLSGARDTQYF.

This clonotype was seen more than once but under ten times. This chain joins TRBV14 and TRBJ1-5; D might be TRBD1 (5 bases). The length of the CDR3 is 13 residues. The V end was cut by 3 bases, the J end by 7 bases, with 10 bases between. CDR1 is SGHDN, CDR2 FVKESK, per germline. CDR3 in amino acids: CASSHGGGQPQHF. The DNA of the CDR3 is TGTGCCAGCAGCCACGGGGGTGGGCAGCCCCAGCATTTT.

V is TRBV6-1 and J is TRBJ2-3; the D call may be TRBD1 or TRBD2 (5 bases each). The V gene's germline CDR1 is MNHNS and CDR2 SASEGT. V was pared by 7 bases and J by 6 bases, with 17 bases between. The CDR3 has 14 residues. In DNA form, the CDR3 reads TGTGCCAGCATTCCGGGACGGCGAGGGGATACGCAGTATTTT. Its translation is CASIPGRRGDTQYF.

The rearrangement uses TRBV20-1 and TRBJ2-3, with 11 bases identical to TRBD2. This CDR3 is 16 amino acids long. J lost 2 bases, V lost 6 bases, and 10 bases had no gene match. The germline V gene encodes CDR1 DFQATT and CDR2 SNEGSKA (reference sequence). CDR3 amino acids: CSALGASGRYTDTQYF. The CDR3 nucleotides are TGCAGTGCCTTAGGGGCTAGCGGGAGGTACACAGATACGCAGTATTTT.

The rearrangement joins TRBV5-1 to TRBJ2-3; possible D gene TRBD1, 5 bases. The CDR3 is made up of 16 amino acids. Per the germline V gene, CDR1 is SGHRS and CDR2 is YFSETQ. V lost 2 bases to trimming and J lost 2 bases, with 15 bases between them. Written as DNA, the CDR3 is TGCGCCAGCAGCTTAGGACATTTCAGCGACACAGATACGCAGTATTTT. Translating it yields CASSLGHFSDTDTQYF.

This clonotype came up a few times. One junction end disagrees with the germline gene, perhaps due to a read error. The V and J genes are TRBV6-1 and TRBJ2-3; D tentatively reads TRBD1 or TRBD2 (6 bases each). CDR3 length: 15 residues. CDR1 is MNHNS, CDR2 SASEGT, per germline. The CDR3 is CACSDSRGGTDTQYF. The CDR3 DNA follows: TGTGCCTGCAGTGATTCGAGGGGGGGCACAGATACGCAGTATTTT.

This chain's CDR3 is CASESPWPDDDEQFF. In nucleotides, the CDR3 is TGTGCCAGCGAATCCCCCTGGCCAGATGACGATGAGCAGTTCTTC. This sequence joins TRBV11-2 and TRBJ2-1; D gene uncertain. V lost 8 bases to trimming and J lost 8 bases, with 22 bases between them. Germline V lookup: CDR1 SGHAT, CDR2 FQNNGV. The CDR3 extends over 15 amino acids.

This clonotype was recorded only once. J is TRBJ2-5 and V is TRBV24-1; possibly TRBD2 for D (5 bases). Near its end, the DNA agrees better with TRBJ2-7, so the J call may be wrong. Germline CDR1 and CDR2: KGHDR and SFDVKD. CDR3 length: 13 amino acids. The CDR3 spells CATDGGSGSEQYF. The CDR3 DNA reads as TGTGCCACCGACGGCGGGTCCGGCAGCGAGCAGTACTTC.

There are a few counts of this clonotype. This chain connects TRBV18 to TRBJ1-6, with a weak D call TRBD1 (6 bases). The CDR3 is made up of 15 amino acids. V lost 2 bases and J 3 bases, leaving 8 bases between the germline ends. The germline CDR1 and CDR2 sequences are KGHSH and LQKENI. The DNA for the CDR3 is TGTGCCAGCTCACCAGGACAGAACTATAATTCACCCCTCCACTTT. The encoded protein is CASSPGQNYNSPLHF.

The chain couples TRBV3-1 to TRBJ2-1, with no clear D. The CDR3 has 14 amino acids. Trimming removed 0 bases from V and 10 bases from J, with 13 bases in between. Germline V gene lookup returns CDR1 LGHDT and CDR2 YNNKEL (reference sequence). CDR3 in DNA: TGTGCCAGCAGCCAAGATAGGTTCTCCTACGAGCAGTTCTTC. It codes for CASSQDRFSYEQFF.

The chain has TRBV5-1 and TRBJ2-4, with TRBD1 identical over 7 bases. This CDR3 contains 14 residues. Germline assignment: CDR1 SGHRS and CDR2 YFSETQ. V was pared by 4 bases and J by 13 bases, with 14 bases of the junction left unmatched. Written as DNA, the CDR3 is TGCGCCAGCAGCCACGGGACAGCGGCATATGAGCAGTACTTC. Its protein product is CASSHGTAAYEQYF. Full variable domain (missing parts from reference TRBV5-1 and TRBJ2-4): KAGVTQTPRYLIKTRGQQVTLSCSPISGHRSVSWYQQTPGQGLQFLFEYFSETQRNKGNFPGRFSGRQFSNSRSEMNVSTLELGDSALYLCASSHGTAAYEQYFGAGTRLSVL.

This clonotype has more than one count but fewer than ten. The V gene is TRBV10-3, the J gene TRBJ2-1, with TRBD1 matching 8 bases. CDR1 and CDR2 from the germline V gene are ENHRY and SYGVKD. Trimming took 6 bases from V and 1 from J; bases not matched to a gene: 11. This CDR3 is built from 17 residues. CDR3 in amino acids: CAISGTGVLVSYNEQFF. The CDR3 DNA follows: TGTGCCATCAGCGGGACAGGCGTCCTCGTATCCTACAATGAGCAGTTCTTC.

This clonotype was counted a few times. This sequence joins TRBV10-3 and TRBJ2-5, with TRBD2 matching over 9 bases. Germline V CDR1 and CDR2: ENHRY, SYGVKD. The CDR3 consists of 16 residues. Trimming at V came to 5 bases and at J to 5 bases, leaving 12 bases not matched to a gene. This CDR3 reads CAISPSSGGSGETQYF. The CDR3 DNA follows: TGTGCCATCAGTCCGTCAAGCGGGGGGTCTGGTGAGACCCAGTACTTC.

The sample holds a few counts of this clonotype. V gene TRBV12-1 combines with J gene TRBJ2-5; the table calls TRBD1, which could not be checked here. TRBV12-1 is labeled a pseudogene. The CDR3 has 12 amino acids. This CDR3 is CASSFLGTQEYF. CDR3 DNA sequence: TGTGCCAGCAGCTTCCTCGGGACCCAGGAGTACTTC.

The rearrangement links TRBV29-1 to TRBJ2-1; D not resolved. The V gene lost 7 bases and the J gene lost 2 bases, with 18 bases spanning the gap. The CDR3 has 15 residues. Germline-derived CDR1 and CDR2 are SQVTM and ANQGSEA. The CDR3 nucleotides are TGCAGCGCTGGGTGGTTCGAGCGTGCCTACAATGAGCAGTTCTTC. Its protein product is CSAGWFERAYNEQFF.

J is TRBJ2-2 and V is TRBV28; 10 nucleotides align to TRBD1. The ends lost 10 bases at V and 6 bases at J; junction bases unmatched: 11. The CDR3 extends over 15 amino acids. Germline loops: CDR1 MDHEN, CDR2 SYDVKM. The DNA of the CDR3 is TGTGCCACCGAGACAGGGGGCGCGGGTTCCGGGGAGCTGTTTTTT. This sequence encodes CATETGGAGSGELFF.

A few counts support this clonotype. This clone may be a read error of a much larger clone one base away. In DNA, the CDR3 is TGTGCCAGCAGTGTATTCAGGGGGCAGGGCGAGCAGTACTTC. Encoded protein: CASSVFRGQGEQYF. The chain is built from TRBV27 and TRBJ2-5; 8 nucleotides match TRBD1. The assigned J gene may be wrong: the sequence end matches TRBJ2-7 better. This CDR3 contains 14 residues. Germline V gene sequence: CDR1 MNHEY, CDR2 SMNVEV (reference sequence).

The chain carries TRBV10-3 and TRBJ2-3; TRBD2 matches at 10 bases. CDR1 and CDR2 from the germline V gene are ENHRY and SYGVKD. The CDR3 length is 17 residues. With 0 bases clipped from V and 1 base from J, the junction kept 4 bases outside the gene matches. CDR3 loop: CAISESGLAVGTDTQYF. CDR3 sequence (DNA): TGTGCCATCAGTGAGTCCGGACTAGCGGTGGGCACAGATACGCAGTATTTT.

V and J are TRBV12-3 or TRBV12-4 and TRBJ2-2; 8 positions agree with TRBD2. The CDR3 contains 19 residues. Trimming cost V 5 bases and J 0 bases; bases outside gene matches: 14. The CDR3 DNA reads TGTGCCAGCAGTGGGGACTCCACCGGGACTAGTGCGAACACCGGGGAGCTGTTTTTT. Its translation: CASSGDSTGTSANTGELFF.